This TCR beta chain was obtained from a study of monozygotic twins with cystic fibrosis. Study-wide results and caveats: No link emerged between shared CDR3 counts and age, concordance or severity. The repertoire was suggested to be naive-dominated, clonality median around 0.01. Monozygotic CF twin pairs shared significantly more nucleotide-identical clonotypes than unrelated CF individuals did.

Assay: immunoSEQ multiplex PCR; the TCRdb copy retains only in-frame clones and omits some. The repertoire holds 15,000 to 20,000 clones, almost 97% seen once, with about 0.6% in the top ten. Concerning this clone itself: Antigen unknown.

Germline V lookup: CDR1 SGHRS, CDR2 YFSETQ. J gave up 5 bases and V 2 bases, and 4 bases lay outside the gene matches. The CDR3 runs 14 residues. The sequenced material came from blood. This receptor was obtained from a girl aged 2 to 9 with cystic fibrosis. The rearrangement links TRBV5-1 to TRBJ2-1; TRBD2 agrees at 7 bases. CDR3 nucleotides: TGCGCCAGCAGCTTCGAGGGAGGGGACAATGAGCAGTTCTTC. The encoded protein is CASSFEGGDNEQFF. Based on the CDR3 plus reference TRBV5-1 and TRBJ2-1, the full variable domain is KAGVTQTPRYLIKTRGQQVTLSCSPISGHRSVSWYQQTPGQGLQFLFEYFSETQRNKGNFPGRFSGRQFSNSRSEMNVSTLELGDSALYLCASSFEGGDNEQFFGPGTRLTVL.